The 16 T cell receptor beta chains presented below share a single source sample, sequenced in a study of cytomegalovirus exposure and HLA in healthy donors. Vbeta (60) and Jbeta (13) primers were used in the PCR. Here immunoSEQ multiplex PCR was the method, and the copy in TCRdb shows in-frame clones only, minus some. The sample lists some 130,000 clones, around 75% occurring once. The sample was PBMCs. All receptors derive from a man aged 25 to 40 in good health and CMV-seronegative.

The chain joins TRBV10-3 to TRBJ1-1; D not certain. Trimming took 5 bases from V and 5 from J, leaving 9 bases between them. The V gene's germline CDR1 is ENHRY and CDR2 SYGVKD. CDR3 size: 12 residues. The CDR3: CAISSTRTEAFF. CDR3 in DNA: TGTGCCATCAGTTCTACGAGAACTGAAGCTTTCTTT.

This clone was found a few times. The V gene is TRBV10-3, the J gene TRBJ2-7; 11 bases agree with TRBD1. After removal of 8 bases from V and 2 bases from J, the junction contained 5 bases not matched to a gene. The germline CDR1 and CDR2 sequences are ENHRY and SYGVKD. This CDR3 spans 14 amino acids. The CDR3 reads CAIAPGQGAYEQYF. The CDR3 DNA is TGTGCCATCGCCCCGGGACAGGGGGCCTACGAGCAGTACTTC.

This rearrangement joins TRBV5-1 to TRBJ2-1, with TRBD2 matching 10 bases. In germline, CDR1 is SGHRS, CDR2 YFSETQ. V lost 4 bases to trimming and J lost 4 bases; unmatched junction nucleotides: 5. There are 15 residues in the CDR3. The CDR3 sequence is CASSGIAGGYNEQFF. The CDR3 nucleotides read TGCGCCAGCAGCGGAATAGCGGGGGGTTACAATGAGCAGTTCTTC.

The CDR3 nucleotides read TGTGCCAGCAGCACCGGGACAGGATATGAGCAGTTCTTC. It specifies CASSTGTGYEQFF. This chain links TRBV7-2 with TRBJ2-1; 8 bases agree with TRBD1. The CDR3 extends over 13 amino acids. The V and J ends lost 5 bases and 8 bases, in that order; junction bases with no gene match: 5. Per the germline V gene, CDR1 is SGHTA and CDR2 is FQGNSA.

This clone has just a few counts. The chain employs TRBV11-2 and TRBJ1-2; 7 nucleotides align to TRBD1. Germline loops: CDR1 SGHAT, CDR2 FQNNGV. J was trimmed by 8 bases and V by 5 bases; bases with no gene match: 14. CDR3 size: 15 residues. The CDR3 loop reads CASSPRQGHQLGYTF. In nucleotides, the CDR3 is TGTGCCAGCAGCCCCAGACAGGGCCATCAGTTAGGCTACACCTTC. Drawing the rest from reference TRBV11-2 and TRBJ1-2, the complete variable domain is EAGVAQSPRYKIIEKRQSVAFWCNPISGHATLYWYQQILGQGPKLLIQFQNNGVVDDSQLPKDRFSAERLKGVDSTLKIQPAKLEDSAVYLCASSPRQGHQLGYTFGSGTRLTVV.

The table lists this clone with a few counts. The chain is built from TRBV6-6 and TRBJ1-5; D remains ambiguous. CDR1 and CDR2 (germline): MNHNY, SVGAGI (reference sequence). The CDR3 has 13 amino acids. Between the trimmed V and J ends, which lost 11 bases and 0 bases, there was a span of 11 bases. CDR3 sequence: CAGRVNSNQPQHF. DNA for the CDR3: TGTGCCGGCCGGGTCAATAGCAATCAGCCCCAGCATTTT.

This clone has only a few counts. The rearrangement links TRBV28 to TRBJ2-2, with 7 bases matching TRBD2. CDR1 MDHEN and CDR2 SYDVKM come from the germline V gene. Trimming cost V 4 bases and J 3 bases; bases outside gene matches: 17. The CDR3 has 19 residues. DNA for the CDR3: TGTGCCAGCAGTTCCAGGCCCGGGGTAAAGCGGGGTGACACCGGGGAGCTGTTTTTT. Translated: CASSSRPGVKRGDTGELFF.

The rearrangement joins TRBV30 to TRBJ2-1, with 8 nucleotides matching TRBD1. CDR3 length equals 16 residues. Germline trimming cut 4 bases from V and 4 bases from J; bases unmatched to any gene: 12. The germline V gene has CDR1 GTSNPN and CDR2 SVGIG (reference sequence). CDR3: CAWTGQGALGYNEQFF. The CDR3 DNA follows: TGTGCCTGGACCGGGCAGGGGGCGTTAGGATACAATGAGCAGTTCTTC.

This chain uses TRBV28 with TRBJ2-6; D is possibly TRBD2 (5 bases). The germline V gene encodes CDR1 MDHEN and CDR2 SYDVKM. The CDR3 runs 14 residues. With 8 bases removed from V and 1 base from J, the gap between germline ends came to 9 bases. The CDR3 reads CASGGGSGANVLTF. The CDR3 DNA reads TGTGCCAGCGGAGGCGGTTCTGGGGCCAACGTCCTGACTTTC.

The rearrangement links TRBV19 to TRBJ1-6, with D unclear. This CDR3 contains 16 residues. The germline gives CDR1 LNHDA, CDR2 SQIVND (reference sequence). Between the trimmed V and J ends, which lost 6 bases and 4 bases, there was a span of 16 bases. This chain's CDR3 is CASSRGGRLYNSPLHF. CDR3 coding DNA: TGTGCCAGTAGCCGAGGAGGGAGGTTGTATAATTCACCCCTCCACTTT.

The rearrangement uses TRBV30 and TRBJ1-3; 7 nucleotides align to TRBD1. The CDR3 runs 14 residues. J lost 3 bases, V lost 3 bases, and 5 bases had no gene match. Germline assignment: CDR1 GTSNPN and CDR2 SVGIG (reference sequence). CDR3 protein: CAWRKQGIGNTIYF. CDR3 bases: TGTGCCTGGAGAAAACAGGGGATTGGAAACACCATATATTTT.

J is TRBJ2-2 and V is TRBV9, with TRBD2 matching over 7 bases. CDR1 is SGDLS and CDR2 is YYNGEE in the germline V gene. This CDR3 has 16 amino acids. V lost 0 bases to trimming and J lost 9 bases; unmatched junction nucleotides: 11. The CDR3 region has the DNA TGTGCCAGCAGCGTAGAGGAGGGAGCGGGGTTCAGGGAGCTGTTTTTT. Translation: CASSVEEGAGFRELFF. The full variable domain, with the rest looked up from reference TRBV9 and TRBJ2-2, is DSGVTQTPKHLITATGQRVTLRCSPRSGDLSVYWYQQSLDQGLQFLIQYYNGEERAKGNILERFSAQQFPDLHSELNLSSLELGDSALYFCASSVEEGAGFRELFFGEGSRLTVL.

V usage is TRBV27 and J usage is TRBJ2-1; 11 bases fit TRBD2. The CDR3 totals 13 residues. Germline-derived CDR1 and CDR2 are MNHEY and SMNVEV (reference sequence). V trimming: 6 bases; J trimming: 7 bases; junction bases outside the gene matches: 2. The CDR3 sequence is CASRLAGVNEQFF. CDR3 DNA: TGTGCCAGCAGACTAGCGGGAGTAAATGAGCAGTTCTTC.

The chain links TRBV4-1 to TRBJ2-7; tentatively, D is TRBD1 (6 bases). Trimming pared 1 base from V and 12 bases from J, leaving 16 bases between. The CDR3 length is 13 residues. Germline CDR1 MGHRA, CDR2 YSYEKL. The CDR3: CASSQGRTARAYF. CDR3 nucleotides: TGCGCCAGCAGCCAAGGCCGGACAGCCCGGGCGTACTTC.

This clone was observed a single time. The CDR3 protein is CATSRASSYEQYF. DNA for the CDR3: TGTGCCACCAGCAGAGCGAGCTCCTACGAGCAGTACTTC. The rearrangement links TRBV15 to TRBJ2-7, with D uncertain. Trimming removed 1 base from V and 0 bases from J, with 4 bases in between. This CDR3 spans 13 amino acids. Germline V gene lookup returns CDR1 LNHNV and CDR2 YYDKDF (reference sequence).

The chain's CDR3 is CASSLTGATDTQYF. DNA of the CDR3: TGTGCCAGCAGTCTCACAGGGGCCACAGATACGCAGTATTTT. The V and J genes are TRBV6-5 and TRBJ2-3; 7 positions agree with TRBD1. CDR1 and CDR2 (germline): MNHEY, SVGAGI. The CDR3 runs to 14 residues. V was pared by 5 bases and J by 2 bases, with 4 bases of the junction left unmatched.